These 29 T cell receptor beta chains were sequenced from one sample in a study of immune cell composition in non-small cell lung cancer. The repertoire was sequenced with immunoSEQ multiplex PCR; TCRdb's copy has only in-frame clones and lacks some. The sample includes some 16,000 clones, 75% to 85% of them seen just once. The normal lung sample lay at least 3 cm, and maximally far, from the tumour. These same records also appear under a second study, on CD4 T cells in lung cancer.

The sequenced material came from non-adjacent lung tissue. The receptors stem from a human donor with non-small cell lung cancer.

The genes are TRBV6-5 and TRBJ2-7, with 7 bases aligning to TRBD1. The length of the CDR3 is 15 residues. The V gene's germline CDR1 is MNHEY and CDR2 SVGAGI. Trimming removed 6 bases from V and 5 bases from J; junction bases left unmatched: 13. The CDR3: CASRGTSDRENEQYF. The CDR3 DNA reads TGTGCCAGCAGAGGAACCTCCGACAGGGAAAACGAGCAGTACTTC.

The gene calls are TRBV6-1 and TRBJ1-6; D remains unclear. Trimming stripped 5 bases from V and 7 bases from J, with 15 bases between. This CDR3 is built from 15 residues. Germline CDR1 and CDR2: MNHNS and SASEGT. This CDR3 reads CASSTPTGNNSPLHF. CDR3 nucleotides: TGTGCCAGCAGTACACCAACGGGTAACAATTCACCCCTCCACTTT.

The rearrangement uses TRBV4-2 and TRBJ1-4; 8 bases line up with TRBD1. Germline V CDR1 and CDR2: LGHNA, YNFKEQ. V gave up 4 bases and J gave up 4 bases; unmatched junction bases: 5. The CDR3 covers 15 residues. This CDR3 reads CASSLNRGSNEKLFF. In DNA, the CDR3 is TGTGCCAGCAGCCTAAACAGGGGGAGTAATGAAAAACTGTTTTTT.

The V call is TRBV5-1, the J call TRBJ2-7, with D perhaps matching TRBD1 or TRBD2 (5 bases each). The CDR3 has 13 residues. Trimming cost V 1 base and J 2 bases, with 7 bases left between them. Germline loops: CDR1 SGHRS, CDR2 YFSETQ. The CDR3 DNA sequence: TGCGCCAGCAGCTTGCAGGGAGCCTACGAGCAGTACTTC. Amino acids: CASSLQGAYEQYF.

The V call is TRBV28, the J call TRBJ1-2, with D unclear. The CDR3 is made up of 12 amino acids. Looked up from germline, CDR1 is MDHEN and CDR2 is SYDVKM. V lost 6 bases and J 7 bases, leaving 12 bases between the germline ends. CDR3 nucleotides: TGTGCCAGCAGGGTTGGAGTAGGTGGCTACACCTTC. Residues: CASRVGVGGYTF.

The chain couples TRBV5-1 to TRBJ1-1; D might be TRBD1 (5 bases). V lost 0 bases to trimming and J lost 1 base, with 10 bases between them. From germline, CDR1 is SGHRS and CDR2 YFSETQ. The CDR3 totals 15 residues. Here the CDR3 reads CASSLDPGTNTEAFF. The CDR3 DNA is TGCGCCAGCAGCTTGGATCCGGGGACGAACACTGAAGCTTTCTTT.

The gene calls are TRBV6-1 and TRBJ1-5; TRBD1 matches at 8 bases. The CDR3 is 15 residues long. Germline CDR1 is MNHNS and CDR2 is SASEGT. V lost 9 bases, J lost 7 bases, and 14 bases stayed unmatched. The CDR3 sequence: CASLTMAGGAQPQHF. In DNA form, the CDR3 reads TGTGCCAGTTTGACGATGGCAGGGGGCGCCCAGCCCCAGCATTTT.

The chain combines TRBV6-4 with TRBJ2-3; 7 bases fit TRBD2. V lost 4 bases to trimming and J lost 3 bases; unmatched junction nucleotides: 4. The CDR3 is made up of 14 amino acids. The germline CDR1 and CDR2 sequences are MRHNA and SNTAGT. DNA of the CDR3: TGTGCCAGCAGTGTGGGCGGGAGAACAGATACGCAGTATTTT. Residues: CASSVGGRTDTQYF.

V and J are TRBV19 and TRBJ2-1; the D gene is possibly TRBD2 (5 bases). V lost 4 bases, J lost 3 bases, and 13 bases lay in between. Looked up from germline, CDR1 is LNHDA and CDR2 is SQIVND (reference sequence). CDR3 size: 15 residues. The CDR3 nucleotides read TGTGCCAGTAGTACCCCCAGAGAGGGCTACAATGAGCAGTTCTTC. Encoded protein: CASSTPREGYNEQFF.

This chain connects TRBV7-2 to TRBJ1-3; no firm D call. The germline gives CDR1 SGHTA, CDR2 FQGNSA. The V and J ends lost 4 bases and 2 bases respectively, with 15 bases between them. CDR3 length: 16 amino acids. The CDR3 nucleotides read TGTGCCAGCAGCTCAAGAAGGGAAACGCCTGGAAACACCATATATTTT. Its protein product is CASSSRRETPGNTIYF.

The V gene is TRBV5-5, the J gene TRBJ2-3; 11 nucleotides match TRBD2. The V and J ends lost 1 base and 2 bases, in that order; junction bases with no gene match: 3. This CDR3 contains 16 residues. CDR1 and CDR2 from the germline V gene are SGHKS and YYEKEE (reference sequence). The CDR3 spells CASSLLAGGPTDTQYF. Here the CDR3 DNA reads TGTGCCAGCAGCTTGCTAGCGGGGGGCCCCACAGATACGCAGTATTTT.

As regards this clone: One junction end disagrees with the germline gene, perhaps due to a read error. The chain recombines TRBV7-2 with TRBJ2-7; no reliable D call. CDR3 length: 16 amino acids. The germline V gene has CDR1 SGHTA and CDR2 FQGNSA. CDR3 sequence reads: CASSLAIHRFPYKQYF. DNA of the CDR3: TGTGCCAGCAGCTTAGCTATTCATCGGTTTCCCTACAAGCAGTACTTC.

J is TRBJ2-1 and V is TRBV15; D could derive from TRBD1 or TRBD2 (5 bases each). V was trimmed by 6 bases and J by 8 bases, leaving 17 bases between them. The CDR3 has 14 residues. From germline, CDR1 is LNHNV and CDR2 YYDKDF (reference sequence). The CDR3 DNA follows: TGTGCCACCAGTCGGACGGGGAGCAGGGATGAGCAGTTCTTC. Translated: CATSRTGSRDEQFF.

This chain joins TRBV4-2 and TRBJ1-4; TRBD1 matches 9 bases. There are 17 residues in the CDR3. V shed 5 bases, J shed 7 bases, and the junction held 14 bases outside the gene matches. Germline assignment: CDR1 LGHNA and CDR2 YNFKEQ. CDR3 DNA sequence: TGTGCCAGCAGCAGAGGGACAGGGAGGCTGGGGGTTGAAAAACTGTTTTTT. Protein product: CASSRGTGRLGVEKLFF.

The CDR3 DNA is TGTGCCAGCAGCGCCGGCCGCTTGAACACTGAAGCTTTCTTT. It encodes CASSAGRLNTEAFF. The chain carries TRBV11-1 and TRBJ1-1; D is ambiguous. Germline V gene lookup returns CDR1 SGHAT and CDR2 FQDESV (reference sequence). V was pared by 5 bases and J by 0 bases, with 10 bases between. The CDR3 extends over 14 amino acids.

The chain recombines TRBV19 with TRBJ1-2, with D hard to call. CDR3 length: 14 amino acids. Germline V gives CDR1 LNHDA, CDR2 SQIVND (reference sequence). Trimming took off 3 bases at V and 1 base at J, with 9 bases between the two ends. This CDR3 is CASSIGRNNYGYTF. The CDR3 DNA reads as TGTGCCAGTAGTATTGGCCGGAATAACTATGGCTACACCTTC.

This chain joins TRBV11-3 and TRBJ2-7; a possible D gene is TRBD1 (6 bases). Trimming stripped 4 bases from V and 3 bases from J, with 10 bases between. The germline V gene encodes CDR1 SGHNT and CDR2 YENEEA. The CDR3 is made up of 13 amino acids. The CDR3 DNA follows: TGTGCCAGCAGCTCGACAGGTAACTACGAGCAGTACTTC. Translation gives CASSSTGNYEQYF.

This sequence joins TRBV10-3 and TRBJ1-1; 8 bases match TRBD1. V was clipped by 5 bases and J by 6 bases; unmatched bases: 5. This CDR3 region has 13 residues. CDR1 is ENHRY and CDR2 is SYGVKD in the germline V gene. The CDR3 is CAISRQGSAEAFF. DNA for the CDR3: TGTGCCATCAGTCGACAGGGGAGCGCTGAAGCTTTCTTT.

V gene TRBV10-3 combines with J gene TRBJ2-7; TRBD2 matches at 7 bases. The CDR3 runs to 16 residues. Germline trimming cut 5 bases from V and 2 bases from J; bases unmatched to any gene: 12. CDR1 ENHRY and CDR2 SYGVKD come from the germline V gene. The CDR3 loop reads CAISPELTAGAYEQYF. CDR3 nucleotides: TGTGCCATCAGTCCGGAACTTACGGCGGGGGCCTACGAGCAGTACTTC.

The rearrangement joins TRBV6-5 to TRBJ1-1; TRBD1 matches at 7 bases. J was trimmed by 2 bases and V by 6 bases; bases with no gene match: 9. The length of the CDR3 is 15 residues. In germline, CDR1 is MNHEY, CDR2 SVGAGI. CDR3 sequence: CASSRTGASNTEAFF. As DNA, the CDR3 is TGTGCCAGCAGCCGAACAGGGGCCTCAAACACTGAAGCTTTCTTT.

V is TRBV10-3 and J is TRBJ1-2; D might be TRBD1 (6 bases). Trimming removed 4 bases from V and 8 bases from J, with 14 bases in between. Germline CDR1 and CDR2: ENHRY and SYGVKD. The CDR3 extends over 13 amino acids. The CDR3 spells CAISGGGEAGYTF. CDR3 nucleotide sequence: TGTGCCATCAGTGGAGGGGGGGAAGCAGGCTACACCTTC.

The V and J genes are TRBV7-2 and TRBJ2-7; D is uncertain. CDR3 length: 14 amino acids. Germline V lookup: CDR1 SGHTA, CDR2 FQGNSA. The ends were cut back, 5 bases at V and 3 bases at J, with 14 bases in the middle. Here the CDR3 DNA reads TGTGCCAGCAGCCAAGTCGGAGATTTCTACGAGCAGTACTTC. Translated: CASSQVGDFYEQYF.

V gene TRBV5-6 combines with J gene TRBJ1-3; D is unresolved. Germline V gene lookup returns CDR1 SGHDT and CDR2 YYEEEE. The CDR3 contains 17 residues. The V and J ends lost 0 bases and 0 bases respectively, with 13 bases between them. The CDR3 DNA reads TGTGCCAGCAGCTTGGTTGGGGATTCCGTCTCTGGAAACACCATATATTTT. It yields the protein CASSLVGDSVSGNTIYF.

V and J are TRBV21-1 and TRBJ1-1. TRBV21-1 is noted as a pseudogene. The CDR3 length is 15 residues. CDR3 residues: CASSKEGGGGTEAFF. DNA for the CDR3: TGTGCCAGCAGCAAAGAAGGGGGGGGCGGCACTGAAGCTTTCTTT.

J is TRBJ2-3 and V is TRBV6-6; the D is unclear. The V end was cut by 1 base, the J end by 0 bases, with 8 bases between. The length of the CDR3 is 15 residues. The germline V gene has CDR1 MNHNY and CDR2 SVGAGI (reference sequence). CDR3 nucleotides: TGTGCCAGCAGTTACTTCGCCAGTAGCACAGATACGCAGTATTTT. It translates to CASSYFASSTDTQYF.

The DNA for the CDR3 is TGTGCCAGCAGTTATACAGCAGTCTCTGGAAACACCATATATTTT. This sequence encodes CASSYTAVSGNTIYF. V gene TRBV6-5 combines with J gene TRBJ1-3, with D unresolved. The CDR3 runs to 15 residues. Germline V gene lookup returns CDR1 MNHEY and CDR2 SVGAGI. The V and J ends lost 3 bases and 0 bases respectively, with 9 bases between them.

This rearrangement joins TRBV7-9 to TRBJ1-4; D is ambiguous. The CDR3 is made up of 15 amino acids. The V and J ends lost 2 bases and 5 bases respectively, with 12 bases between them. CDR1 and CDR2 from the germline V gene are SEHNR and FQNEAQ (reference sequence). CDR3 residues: CASSLSGGTNEKLFF. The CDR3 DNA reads TGTGCCAGCAGCTTAAGCGGCGGTACGAATGAAAAACTGTTTTTT.

The CDR3 sequence is CASSEELWAGELAKNIQYF. The CDR3 DNA sequence: TGTGCCAGCAGTGAAGAGTTGTGGGCGGGGGAATTGGCCAAAAACATTCAGTACTTC. The chain employs TRBV6-1 and TRBJ2-4; 7 nucleotides agree with TRBD2. J was trimmed by 1 base and V by 1 base; bases with no gene match: 13. CDR1 and CDR2 (germline): MNHNS, SASEGT. The CDR3 has 19 residues.

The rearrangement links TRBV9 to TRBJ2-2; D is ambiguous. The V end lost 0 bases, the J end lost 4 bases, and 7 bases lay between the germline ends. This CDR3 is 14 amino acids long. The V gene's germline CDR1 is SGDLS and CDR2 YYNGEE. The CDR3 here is CASSVGHRTGELFF. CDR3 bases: TGTGCCAGCAGCGTAGGACACCGCACCGGGGAGCTGTTTTTT. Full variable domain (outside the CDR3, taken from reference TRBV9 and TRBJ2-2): DSGVTQTPKHLITATGQRVTLRCSPRSGDLSVYWYQQSLDQGLQFLIQYYNGEERAKGNILERFSAQQFPDLHSELNLSSLELGDSALYFCASSVGHRTGELFFGEGSRLTVL.